Listed below are T cell receptor beta chains from one sample, sequenced in a study of brain T cells in children with intractable seizures. The table came from immunoSEQ multiplex PCR; TCRdb's copy has only in-frame clones and leaves some out. The sample carries 300,000 to 400,000 clones, nearly 95% recorded once. Sequenced material: peripheral blood, taken around 5 months after surgery. Receptor source: a boy under two years old with tuberous sclerosis and intractable seizures. Both conserved end residues are part of each CDR3. A D gene is named only where the DNA matches it firmly. Size is omitted from some rows. Given values are once, few, many or a class for expanded clones.

v_gene: TRBV24-1; d_gene: TRBD2; j_gene: TRBJ2-3; abundance: -; CDR3nt: TGTGCCACCCAAATCAGCGGGAGAGTTACAGATACGCAGTATTTT; CDR3aa: CATQISGRVTDTQYF
v_gene: TRBV6-4; d_gene: TRBD2; j_gene: TRBJ2-3; abundance: -; CDR3nt: TGTGCCAGCAGTGCGCTAGCGGGAGACACAGATACGCAGTATTTT; CDR3aa: CASSALAGDTDTQYF
v_gene: TRBV5-6; d_gene: -; j_gene: TRBJ1-1; abundance: -; CDR3nt: TGTGCCAGCAGCTTGGAGGCAGGTTTTAACACTGAAGCTTTCTTT; CDR3aa: CASSLEAGFNTEAFF
v_gene: TRBV5-6; d_gene: -; j_gene: TRBJ1-1; abundance: -; CDR3nt: TGTGCCAGCAGCTTGCCAGGAGGCCTGAACACTGAAGCTTTCTTT; CDR3aa: CASSLPGGLNTEAFF
v_gene: TRBV7-9; d_gene: TRBD1; j_gene: TRBJ1-2; abundance: -; CDR3nt: TGTGCCAGCAGCTTTGGGGACAGGGAGGGATATGGCTACACCTTC; CDR3aa: CASSFGDREGYGYTF
v_gene: TRBV10-3; d_gene: TRBD1; j_gene: TRBJ2-5; abundance: -; CDR3nt: TGTGCCATAGGACAGGGGCAAGAGACCCAGTACTTC; CDR3aa: CAIGQGQETQYF
v_gene: TRBV30; d_gene: TRBD1; j_gene: TRBJ1-5; abundance: -; CDR3nt: TGTGCCTGGGCCGGGACAGGGCCATCCAATCAGCCCCAGCATTTT; CDR3aa: CAWAGTGPSNQPQHF
v_gene: TRBV1; d_gene: -; j_gene: TRBJ1-1; abundance: -; CDR3nt: TGCACCAGCAGCCAACAAAGTGGGGTAATGACGCCTGAAGCTTTCTTT; CDR3aa: CTSSQQSGVMTPEAFF
v_gene: TRBV7-9; d_gene: -; j_gene: TRBJ1-1; abundance: few; CDR3nt: TGTGCCACCAGGCTAGGACAAATGAACACTGAAGCTTTCTTT; CDR3aa: CATRLGQMNTEAFF
v_gene: TRBV18; d_gene: -; j_gene: TRBJ1-1; abundance: -; CDR3nt: TGTGCCAGCTCACCAAAAGAGGACACTGAAGCTTTCTTT; CDR3aa: CASSPKEDTEAFF